In its sample, the clone carrying this TCR beta chain was seen many times. The antigen remains undetermined. As for treatment: PENTA 11 planned treatment interruption arm or continuous ART arm. Sorting from thawed PBMCs isolated naive CD4+ CD45RA+ CD45RO- T cells. The data are from a study of HIV-infected children after antiretroviral therapy interruption. For the study at large: Interruption-arm samples span weeks 0, 12, interruption end (24 or 48), and about 3 years post-study. Study observations and caveats: Naive CD4+ sequences overlapped less between time points once interruption began.

The TCR library was built from RNA with a 3' RACE protocol and unique molecular identifiers. MiXCR was run by TCRdb on the 3' RACE reads, yielding one entry per CDR3 protein. This table holds approximately 95,000 distinct CDR3 sequences, less than 7% found once. CDR1 LGHNT and CDR2 FRNRAP come from the germline V gene. This CDR3 comprises 15 residues. V dropped 0 bases and J dropped 2 bases, with 11 bases sitting between them. The receptor was isolated from a pool of human donors with HIV. Sample: CD45RA+ CD4+ T cells from PBMCs, pooled from several time points, taken from a donor given antiretroviral therapy, either interrupted or continuous. The subset is: naive CD4+ CD45RA+ CD45RO- T cells. V usage is TRBV12-5 and J usage is TRBJ2-7; maybe TRBD2 (5 bases). The CDR3 loop is CASGLVLSGTYEQYF. CDR3 bases: TGTGCTAGTGGTTTGGTACTGAGCGGAACCTACGAGCAGTACTTC.